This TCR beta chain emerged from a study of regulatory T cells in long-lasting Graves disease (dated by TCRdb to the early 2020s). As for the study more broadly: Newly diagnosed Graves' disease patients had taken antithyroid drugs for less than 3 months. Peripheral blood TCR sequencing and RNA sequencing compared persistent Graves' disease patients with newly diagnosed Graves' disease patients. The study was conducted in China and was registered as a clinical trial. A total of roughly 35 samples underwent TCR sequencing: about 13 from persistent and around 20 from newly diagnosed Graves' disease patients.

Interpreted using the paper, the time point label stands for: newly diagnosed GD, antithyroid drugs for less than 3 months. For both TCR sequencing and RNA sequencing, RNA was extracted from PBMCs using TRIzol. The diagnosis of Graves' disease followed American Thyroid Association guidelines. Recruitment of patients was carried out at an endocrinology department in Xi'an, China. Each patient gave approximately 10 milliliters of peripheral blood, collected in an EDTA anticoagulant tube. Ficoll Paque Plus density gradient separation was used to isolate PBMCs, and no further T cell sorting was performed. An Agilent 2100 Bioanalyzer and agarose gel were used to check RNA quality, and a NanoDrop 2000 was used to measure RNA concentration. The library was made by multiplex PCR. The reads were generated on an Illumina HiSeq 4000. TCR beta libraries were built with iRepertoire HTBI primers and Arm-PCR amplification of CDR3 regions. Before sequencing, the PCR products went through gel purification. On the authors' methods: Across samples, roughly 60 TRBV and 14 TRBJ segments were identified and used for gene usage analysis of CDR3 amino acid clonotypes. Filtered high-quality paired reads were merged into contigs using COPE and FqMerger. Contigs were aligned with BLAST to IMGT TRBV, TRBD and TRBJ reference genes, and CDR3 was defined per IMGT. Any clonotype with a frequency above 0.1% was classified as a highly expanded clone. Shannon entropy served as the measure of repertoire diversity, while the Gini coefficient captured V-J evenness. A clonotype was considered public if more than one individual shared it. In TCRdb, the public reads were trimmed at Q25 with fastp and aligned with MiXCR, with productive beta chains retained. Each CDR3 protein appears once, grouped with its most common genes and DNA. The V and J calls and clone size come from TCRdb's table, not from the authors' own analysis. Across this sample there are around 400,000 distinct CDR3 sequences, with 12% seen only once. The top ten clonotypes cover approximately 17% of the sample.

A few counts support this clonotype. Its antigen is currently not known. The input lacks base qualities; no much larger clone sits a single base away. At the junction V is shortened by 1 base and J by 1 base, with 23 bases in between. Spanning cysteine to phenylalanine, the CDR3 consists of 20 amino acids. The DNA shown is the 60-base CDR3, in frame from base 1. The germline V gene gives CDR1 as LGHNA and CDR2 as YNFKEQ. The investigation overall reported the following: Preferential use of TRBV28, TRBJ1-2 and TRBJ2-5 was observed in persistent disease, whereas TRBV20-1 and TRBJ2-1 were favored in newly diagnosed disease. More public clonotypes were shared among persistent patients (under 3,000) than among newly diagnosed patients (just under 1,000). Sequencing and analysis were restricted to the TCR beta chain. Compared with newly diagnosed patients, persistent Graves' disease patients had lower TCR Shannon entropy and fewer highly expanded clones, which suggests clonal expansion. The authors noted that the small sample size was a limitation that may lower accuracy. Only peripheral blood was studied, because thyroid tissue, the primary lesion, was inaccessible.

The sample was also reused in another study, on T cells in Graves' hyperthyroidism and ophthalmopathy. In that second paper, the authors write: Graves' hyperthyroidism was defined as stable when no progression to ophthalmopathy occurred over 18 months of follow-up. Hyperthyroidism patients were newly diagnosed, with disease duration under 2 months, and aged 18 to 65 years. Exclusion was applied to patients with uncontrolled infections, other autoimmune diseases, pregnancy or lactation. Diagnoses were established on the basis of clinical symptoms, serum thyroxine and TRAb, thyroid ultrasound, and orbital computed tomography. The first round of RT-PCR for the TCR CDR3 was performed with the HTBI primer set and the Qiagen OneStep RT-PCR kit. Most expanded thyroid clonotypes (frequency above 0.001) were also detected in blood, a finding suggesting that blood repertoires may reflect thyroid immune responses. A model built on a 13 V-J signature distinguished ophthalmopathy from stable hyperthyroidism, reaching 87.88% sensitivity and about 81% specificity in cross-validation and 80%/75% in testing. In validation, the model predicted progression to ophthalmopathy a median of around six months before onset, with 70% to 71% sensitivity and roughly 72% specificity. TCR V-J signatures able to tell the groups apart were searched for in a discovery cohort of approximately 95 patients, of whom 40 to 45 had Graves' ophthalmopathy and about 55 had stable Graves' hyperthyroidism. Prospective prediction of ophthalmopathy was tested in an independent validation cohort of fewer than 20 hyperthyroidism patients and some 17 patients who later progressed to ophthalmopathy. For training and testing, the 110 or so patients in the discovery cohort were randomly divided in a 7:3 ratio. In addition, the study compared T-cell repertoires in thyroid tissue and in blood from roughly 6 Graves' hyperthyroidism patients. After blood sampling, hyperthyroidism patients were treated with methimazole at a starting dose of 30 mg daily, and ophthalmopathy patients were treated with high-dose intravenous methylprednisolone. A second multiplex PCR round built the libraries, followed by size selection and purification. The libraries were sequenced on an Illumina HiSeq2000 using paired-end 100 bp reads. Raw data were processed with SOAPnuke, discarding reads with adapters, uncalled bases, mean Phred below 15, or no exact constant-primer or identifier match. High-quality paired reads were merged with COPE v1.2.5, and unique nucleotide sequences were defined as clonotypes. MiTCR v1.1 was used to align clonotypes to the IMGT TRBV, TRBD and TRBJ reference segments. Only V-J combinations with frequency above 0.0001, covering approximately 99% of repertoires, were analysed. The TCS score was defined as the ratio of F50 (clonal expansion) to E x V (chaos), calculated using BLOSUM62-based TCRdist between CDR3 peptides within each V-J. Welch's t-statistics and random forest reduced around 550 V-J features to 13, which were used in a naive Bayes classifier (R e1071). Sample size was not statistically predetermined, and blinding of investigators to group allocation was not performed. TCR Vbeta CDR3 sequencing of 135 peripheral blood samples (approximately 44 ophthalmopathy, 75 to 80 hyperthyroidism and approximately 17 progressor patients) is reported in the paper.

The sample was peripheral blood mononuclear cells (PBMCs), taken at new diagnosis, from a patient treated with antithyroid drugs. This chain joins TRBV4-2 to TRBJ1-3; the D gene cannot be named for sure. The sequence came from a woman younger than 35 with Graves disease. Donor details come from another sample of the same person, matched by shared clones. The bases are TGTGCCAGCAGCCAAGTTTACGGCCATGGAGACACGGCTTCTGGAAACACCATATATTTT. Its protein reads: CASSQVYGHGDTASGNTIYF.